What follows are 9 T cell receptor beta chains derived from one specimen sequenced in a study of T-cell memory formation after mild COVID-19. A single record per CDR3 protein comes from TCRdb applying MiXCR to the 5' RACE reads. Of roughly 310,000 distinct CDR3 sequences in the sample, about a sixth were seen once. The sample consisted of PBMCs or a T cell subset sorted from them (not recorded which). The receptors shown here come from a man aged 18 to 29 who had mild COVID-19 (a few samples of this study predate the infection). Cell type and time point are not known.

This clonotype was seen a few times. The gene calls are TRBV12-3 or TRBV12-4 and TRBJ1-2, with TRBD1 as a possible D gene (6 bases). V was cut by 10 bases and J by 2 bases, with 11 bases left in between. This CDR3 contains 12 residues. The CDR3: CATQGRNYGYTF. CDR3 sequence (DNA): TGTGCCACACAGGGACGAAACTATGGCTACACCTTC.

The table lists this clonotype with many counts. The chain has TRBV5-1 and TRBJ2-1; a possible D gene is TRBD2 (5 bases). This CDR3 is 13 amino acids long. V lost 1 base to trimming and J lost 8 bases, with 10 bases between them. Germline loops: CDR1 SGHRS, CDR2 YFSETQ. The CDR3 region is CASSLRASYEQFF. The CDR3 coding sequence is TGCGCCAGCAGCTTGCGGGCTAGCTATGAGCAGTTCTTC.

The V gene is TRBV7-9, the J gene TRBJ1-1, with 8 bases fitting TRBD1. This CDR3 has 12 amino acids. V was clipped by 5 bases and J by 11 bases; unmatched bases: 7. Germline CDR1 SEHNR, CDR2 FQNEAQ (reference sequence). The CDR3 region is CASSRGQGWAFF. The CDR3 DNA is TGTGCCAGCAGCCGAGGACAGGGATGGGCTTTCTTT.

This clonotype was seen a handful of times. This rearrangement joins TRBV30 to TRBJ1-5; weak D call: TRBD1 (5 bases). Germline CDR1 reads GTSNPN; CDR2 reads SVGIG (reference sequence). With 0 bases removed from V and 0 bases from J, the gap between germline ends came to 9 bases. The CDR3 is 15 residues long. Here the CDR3 DNA reads TGTGCCTGGAGTGTAGGAGGGACTAGCAATCAGCCCCAGCATTTT. Amino acids: CAWSVGGTSNQPQHF.

There are a few counts of this clonotype. J is TRBJ2-1 and V is TRBV24-1; 8 bases match TRBD1. The V gene end was trimmed by 3 bases and the J gene end by 6 bases; junction bases not matched to a gene: 15. Looked up from germline, CDR1 is KGHDR and CDR2 is SFDVKD. CDR3 length: 18 residues. For the CDR3, the DNA is TGTGCCACCAGTGATCCCCGGGACAGGCCCCTTATCGGCAATGAGCAGTTCTTC. Protein sequence: CATSDPRDRPLIGNEQFF.

There are a few counts of this clonotype. The V and J genes are TRBV28 and TRBJ1-2; TRBD1 is a possible D gene (5 bases). The CDR3 consists of 12 residues. Germline CDR1 MDHEN, CDR2 SYDVKM. Trimming cost V 6 bases and J 6 bases, with 11 bases left between them. The CDR3: CASRGVEHGYTF. CDR3 coding DNA: TGTGCCAGCAGGGGGGTTGAACATGGCTACACCTTC.

This clonotype has more than one count but fewer than ten. The chain has TRBV7-2 and TRBJ2-5; TRBD2 aligns across 8 bases. The V gene end was trimmed by 6 bases and the J gene end by 9 bases; junction bases not matched to a gene: 12. This CDR3 is built from 14 residues. Germline CDR1 SGHTA, CDR2 FQGNSA. The chain's CDR3 is CASRRAGAAGAQYF. DNA of the CDR3: TGTGCCAGCAGACGAGCGGGTGCAGCGGGGGCCCAGTACTTC. The entire variable domain, with the rest obtained from reference TRBV7-2 and TRBJ2-5, is as follows: GAGVSQSPSNKVTEKGKDVELRCDPISGHTALYWYRQSLGQGLEFLIYFQGNSAPDKSGLPSDRFSAERTGGSVSTLTIQRTQQEDSAVYLCASRRAGAAGAQYFGPGTRLLVL.

The chain combines TRBV5-1 with TRBJ2-7; the D is unclear. This CDR3 is 13 amino acids long. The germline V gene encodes CDR1 SGHRS and CDR2 YFSETQ. V was pared by 2 bases and J by 3 bases, with 9 bases between. The CDR3 here is CASSFSLSYEQYF. Here the CDR3 DNA reads TGCGCCAGCAGCTTTAGTCTGAGCTACGAGCAGTACTTC.

The CDR3 DNA reads as TGTGCCAGCAGAAAAGGGACAGGTTGGCAACGGTATAATTCACCCCTCCACTTT. Protein product: CASRKGTGWQRYNSPLHF. The rearrangement joins TRBV6-2 or TRBV6-3 to TRBJ1-6; 8 bases are shared with TRBD1. The CDR3 extends over 18 amino acids. The V gene end was trimmed by 6 bases and the J gene end by 4 bases; junction bases not matched to a gene: 14. Looked up from germline, CDR1 is MNHEY and CDR2 is SVGEGT.